This T cell receptor beta chain comes out of a study of shared clonotypes between healthy human individuals. Study in general: Each donor contributed plates that comprised three CD4 naive, three CD4 memory, two CD8 naive and one CD8 memory. Study-wide findings and caveats: Despite large depth, sorted-subset datasets appeared incompletely sequenced.

There were only Caucasian adults among the donors, and all lived in Nashville, Tennessee. Worth noting for this clone: Its antigen remains unknown.

The CDR3 covers 14 residues. Assay: immunoSEQ multiplex PCR; the TCRdb copy retains only in-frame clones and omits some. This table holds around 370,000 clones, 96% found once. Sequenced input: memory CD8+ T cells sorted from blood. Subset: CD45RO+ cells pooled with CCR7-negative TemRA cells. This rearrangement joins TRBV21-1 to TRBJ2-3; the table's TRBD2 call for D was not verified on the DNA. TRBV21-1 is designated a pseudogene. The sequence was collected from a man aged 30-40 years in good health. The CDR3 here is CASSILPSTDTQYF. CDR3 nucleotides: TGTGCCAGCAGCATCCTCCCTAGCACAGATACGCAGTATTTT.